A selection of T cell receptor beta chains follows, all from one sample in a study of CD8 T cells in Susac syndrome. A single record per CDR3 protein comes from TCRdb applying MiXCR to the immunoSEQ multiplex PCR reads. The table lists 180,000 or so distinct CDR3 sequences, 85% to 95% of them singletons. The specimen was CD4+ T cells from PBMCs. These receptors originate from a human donor in good health. Both conserved end residues are part of each CDR3. Each record gives: clone size, V gene, D gene, J gene, CDR3 protein, CDR3 DNA. The D gene is left open where the match is weak. Only some rows state a clone size, as once, few, many or a class for expanded clones.

clone size: .
V gene: TRBV4-1
D gene: TRBD1
J gene: TRBJ2-5
CDR3 protein: CASSQGTGNQETQYF
CDR3 DNA: TGCGCCAGCAGCCAAGGGACAGGGAATCAAGAGACCCAGTACTTC

clone size: .
V gene: TRBV5-1
D gene: .
J gene: TRBJ1-1
CDR3 protein: CASSLSQNTEAFF
CDR3 DNA: TGCGCCAGCAGCTTGAGCCAGAACACTGAAGCTTTCTTT

clone size: .
V gene: TRBV5-1
D gene: .
J gene: TRBJ2-7
CDR3 protein: CASSPTSTVYEQYF
CDR3 DNA: TGCGCCAGCAGCCCAACTAGTACCGTCTACGAGCAGTACTTC

clone size: .
V gene: TRBV3-1
D gene: .
J gene: TRBJ2-1
CDR3 protein: CASSQDGGEQFF
CDR3 DNA: TGTGCCAGCAGCCAAGATGGGGGTGAGCAGTTCTTC

clone size: .
V gene: TRBV6-2/TRBV6-3
D gene: .
J gene: TRBJ1-2
CDR3 protein: CASSTAPTGSGYTF
CDR3 DNA: TGTGCCAGCAGTACGGCCCCTACAGGGAGCGGCTACACCTTC

clone size: .
V gene: TRBV20-1
D gene: .
J gene: TRBJ1-2
CDR3 protein: CSARPRPPDGYTF
CDR3 DNA: TGCAGTGCTAGACCTCGGCCCCCGGATGGCTACACCTTC

clone size: .
V gene: TRBV3-1
D gene: .
J gene: TRBJ1-2
CDR3 protein: CASSQVSAGGYTF
CDR3 DNA: TGTGCCAGCAGCCAAGTCTCTGCCGGGGGCTACACCTTC

clone size: .
V gene: TRBV13
D gene: .
J gene: TRBJ1-2
CDR3 protein: CASSLTWGQSYGYTF
CDR3 DNA: TGTGCCAGCAGCTTAACCTGGGGGCAAAGCTATGGCTACACCTTC

clone size: .
V gene: TRBV3-1
D gene: .
J gene: TRBJ1-2
CDR3 protein: CASSQAAAPHGYTF
CDR3 DNA: TGTGCCAGCAGCCAAGCGGCAGCACCCCATGGCTACACCTTC

clone size: .
V gene: TRBV27
D gene: .
J gene: TRBJ1-5
CDR3 protein: CASSRGADQPQHF
CDR3 DNA: TGTGCCAGCAGCAGAGGGGCGGATCAGCCCCAGCATTTT

clone size: .
V gene: TRBV14
D gene: .
J gene: TRBJ2-2
CDR3 protein: CASTWGPGELFF
CDR3 DNA: TGTGCCAGCACTTGGGGCCCCGGGGAGCTGTTTTTT

clone size: .
V gene: TRBV3-1
D gene: .
J gene: TRBJ1-1
CDR3 protein: CASSQETGSLEAFF
CDR3 DNA: TGTGCCAGCAGCCAAGAGACGGGCAGCCTTGAAGCTTTCTTT

clone size: once
V gene: TRBV20-1
D gene: .
J gene: TRBJ1-5
CDR3 protein: CSARDPTAGPYSNQPQHF
CDR3 DNA: TGCAGTGCTAGAGACCCGACAGCCGGACCCTATAGCAATCAGCCCCAGCATTTT

clone size: .
V gene: TRBV7-9
D gene: TRBD2
J gene: TRBJ2-3
CDR3 protein: CASSFSAGVSTDTQYF
CDR3 DNA: TGTGCCAGCAGCTTCTCAGCGGGAGTCAGCACAGATACGCAGTATTTT

clone size: .
V gene: TRBV2
D gene: .
J gene: TRBJ1-5
CDR3 protein: CASKGTAEGPQHF
CDR3 DNA: TGTGCCAGCAAGGGTACAGCCGAAGGGCCCCAGCATTTT

clone size: .
V gene: TRBV5-4
D gene: TRBD1
J gene: TRBJ1-1
CDR3 protein: CASSREIGDRANTEAFF
CDR3 DNA: TGTGCCAGCAGCCGAGAGATTGGGGACAGGGCGAACACTGAAGCTTTCTTT

clone size: .
V gene: TRBV5-1
D gene: .
J gene: TRBJ2-3
CDR3 protein: CASSQQGGTDTQFF
CDR3 DNA: TGCGCCAGCAGCCAACAGGGTGGCACAGATACGCAGTTTTTT

clone size: .
V gene: TRBV9
D gene: .
J gene: TRBJ1-2
CDR3 protein: CASSVSHNYGYTF
CDR3 DNA: TGTGCCAGCAGCGTCTCACATAACTATGGCTACACCTTC

clone size: few
V gene: TRBV7-7
D gene: TRBD1
J gene: TRBJ2-1
CDR3 protein: CASSLGLAGGNEQFF
CDR3 DNA: TGTGCCAGCAGCTTAGGTCTCGCAGGGGGCAATGAGCAGTTCTTC

clone size: .
V gene: TRBV9
D gene: .
J gene: TRBJ2-3
CDR3 protein: CASSVARGDTQYF
CDR3 DNA: TGTGCCAGCAGCGTAGCTAGGGGAGATACGCAGTATTTT

clone size: once
V gene: TRBV27
D gene: TRBD1
J gene: TRBJ1-1
CDR3 protein: CASSFIRGQGGEHTEAFF
CDR3 DNA: TGTGCCAGCAGTTTCATTCGGGGGCAGGGGGGAGAGCACACTGAAGCTTTCTTT

clone size: .
V gene: TRBV20-1
D gene: .
J gene: TRBJ2-5
CDR3 protein: CSAVNGETQYF
CDR3 DNA: TGCAGTGCTGTGAATGGGGAGACCCAGTACTTC

clone size: .
V gene: TRBV19
D gene: TRBD1
J gene: TRBJ1-5
CDR3 protein: CASSAPTGWGNQPQHF
CDR3 DNA: TGTGCCAGTAGTGCTCCGACAGGGTGGGGCAATCAGCCCCAGCATTTT

clone size: .
V gene: TRBV30
D gene: .
J gene: TRBJ1-1
CDR3 protein: CAWSVGQQEGEAFF
CDR3 DNA: TGTGCCTGGAGTGTAGGTCAGCAGGAGGGCGAAGCTTTCTTT

clone size: .
V gene: TRBV14
D gene: .
J gene: TRBJ1-4
CDR3 protein: CASSQDRGSEKLFF
CDR3 DNA: TGTGCCAGCAGCCAAGATCGAGGGAGTGAAAAACTGTTTTTT

clone size: once
V gene: TRBV29-1
D gene: TRBD1
J gene: TRBJ2-1
CDR3 protein: CSVDWTGVNEQFF
CDR3 DNA: TGCAGCGTTGACTGGACAGGGGTAAATGAGCAGTTCTTC

clone size: .
V gene: TRBV5-1
D gene: .
J gene: TRBJ2-1
CDR3 protein: CASSLVPGPINNEQFF
CDR3 DNA: TGCGCCAGCAGCTTGGTCCCAGGCCCCATCAACAATGAGCAGTTCTTC

clone size: .
V gene: TRBV7-6
D gene: .
J gene: TRBJ1-1
CDR3 protein: CASSLRMGIKAFF
CDR3 DNA: TGTGCCAGCAGCTTACGGATGGGGATAAAAGCTTTCTTT

clone size: .
V gene: TRBV6-2/TRBV6-3
D gene: TRBD1
J gene: TRBJ2-7
CDR3 protein: CASSRTGKEQYF
CDR3 DNA: TGTGCCAGCAGCCGGACAGGGAAAGAGCAGTACTTC

clone size: .
V gene: TRBV7-2
D gene: TRBD2
J gene: TRBJ2-5
CDR3 protein: CASSSASGGPGETQYF
CDR3 DNA: TGTGCCAGCAGCTCCGCTAGCGGGGGGCCGGGGGAGACCCAGTACTTC

clone size: .
V gene: TRBV3-1
D gene: TRBD2
J gene: TRBJ2-3
CDR3 protein: CASSLASGGGTDTQYF
CDR3 DNA: TGTGCCAGCAGCCTCGCTAGCGGGGGCGGCACAGATACGCAGTATTTT

clone size: .
V gene: TRBV25-1
D gene: .
J gene: TRBJ1-2
CDR3 protein: CASRDSLGGYTF
CDR3 DNA: TGTGCCAGCAGGGATAGCCTCGGGGGCTACACCTTC

clone size: .
V gene: TRBV6-2/TRBV6-3
D gene: .
J gene: TRBJ1-5
CDR3 protein: CASSYESVTPQHF
CDR3 DNA: TGTGCCAGCAGTTACGAGTCGGTCACGCCCCAGCATTTT

clone size: .
V gene: TRBV29-1
D gene: .
J gene: TRBJ2-5
CDR3 protein: CSVRAPGYETQYF
CDR3 DNA: TGCAGCGTACGGGCTCCGGGATACGAGACCCAGTACTTC

clone size: .
V gene: TRBV6-5
D gene: .
J gene: TRBJ2-2
CDR3 protein: CASSHSDEDTGELFF
CDR3 DNA: TGTGCCAGCAGCCATAGCGATGAAGACACCGGGGAGCTGTTTTTT

clone size: .
V gene: TRBV6-6
D gene: .
J gene: TRBJ1-2
CDR3 protein: CASRVDYGYTF
CDR3 DNA: TGTGCCAGCAGAGTGGACTATGGCTACACCTTC

clone size: .
V gene: TRBV27
D gene: .
J gene: TRBJ1-2
CDR3 protein: CASSYKGDEDGYTF
CDR3 DNA: TGTGCCAGCAGTTATAAGGGGGACGAGGATGGCTACACCTTC

clone size: .
V gene: TRBV9
D gene: .
J gene: TRBJ2-6
CDR3 protein: CASSVDAPRALSGANVLTF
CDR3 DNA: TGTGCCAGCAGCGTAGACGCTCCAAGGGCCCTCTCTGGGGCCAACGTCCTGACTTTC

clone size: .
V gene: TRBV19
D gene: TRBD1
J gene: TRBJ2-7
CDR3 protein: CASSTSGTGVYEQYF
CDR3 DNA: TGTGCCAGTAGTACCTCCGGGACAGGGGTCTACGAGCAGTACTTC

clone size: .
V gene: TRBV20-1
D gene: .
J gene: TRBJ1-1
CDR3 protein: CSALGGNTEAFF
CDR3 DNA: TGCAGTGCCTTAGGAGGGAACACTGAAGCTTTCTTT

clone size: .
V gene: TRBV11-2
D gene: TRBD1
J gene: TRBJ2-6
CDR3 protein: CASSWDRLSGANVLTF
CDR3 DNA: TGTGCCAGCAGCTGGGACAGACTCTCTGGGGCCAACGTCCTGACTTTC

clone size: .
V gene: TRBV11-3
D gene: .
J gene: TRBJ2-1
CDR3 protein: CASSLKGRSYNEQFF
CDR3 DNA: TGTGCCAGCAGCTTAAAGGGGCGCAGCTACAATGAGCAGTTCTTC

clone size: .
V gene: TRBV7-3
D gene: .
J gene: TRBJ1-2
CDR3 protein: CASSLNGAGDGGYTF
CDR3 DNA: TGTGCCAGCAGCTTAAATGGTGCAGGGGACGGCGGCTACACCTTC

clone size: .
V gene: TRBV12-5
D gene: .
J gene: TRBJ1-4
CDR3 protein: CASGLQAPGEKLFF
CDR3 DNA: TGTGCTAGTGGTTTACAGGCGCCGGGGGAAAAACTGTTTTTT

clone size: .
V gene: TRBV12-3/TRBV12-4
D gene: TRBD2
J gene: TRBJ2-1
CDR3 protein: CASSQRLAGSFF
CDR3 DNA: TGTGCCAGCAGTCAAAGACTAGCGGGGTCTTTCTTC

clone size: once
V gene: TRBV29-1
D gene: .
J gene: TRBJ2-3
CDR3 protein: CSVEGNPTGFGDTDTQYF
CDR3 DNA: TGCAGCGTTGAAGGGAACCCCACAGGGTTTGGGGACACAGATACGCAGTATTTT

clone size: .
V gene: TRBV7-2
D gene: TRBD2
J gene: TRBJ2-1
CDR3 protein: CASSLATSGGNEQFF
CDR3 DNA: TGTGCCAGCAGCTTAGCGACTAGCGGGGGAAATGAGCAGTTCTTC

clone size: .
V gene: TRBV3-1
D gene: .
J gene: TRBJ2-1
CDR3 protein: CASSGTAGHNEQFF
CDR3 DNA: TGTGCCAGCAGTGGGACGGCGGGCCACAATGAGCAGTTCTTC

clone size: .
V gene: TRBV3-1
D gene: .
J gene: TRBJ2-3
CDR3 protein: CASSPTRVTDTQYF
CDR3 DNA: TGTGCCAGCAGCCCGACCCGGGTAACAGATACGCAGTATTTT

clone size: few
V gene: TRBV29-1
D gene: TRBD1
J gene: TRBJ2-5
CDR3 protein: CSVRTGSQETQYF
CDR3 DNA: TGCAGCGTTAGGACAGGGAGCCAAGAGACCCAGTACTTC

clone size: .
V gene: TRBV5-1
D gene: .
J gene: TRBJ1-1
CDR3 protein: CASSLTADTEAFF
CDR3 DNA: TGCGCCAGCAGCTTAACAGCGGACACTGAAGCTTTCTTT

clone size: .
V gene: TRBV20-1
D gene: .
J gene: TRBJ1-5
CDR3 protein: CSASPGRNQPQHF
CDR3 DNA: TGCAGTGCTAGCCCAGGGAGAAATCAGCCCCAGCATTTT